The 23 T cell receptor beta chains reported below all come from one sample, sequenced in a study of PD-L1 blockade in urothelial cancer. Clones were read by immunoSEQ multiplex PCR, and TCRdb kept only the in-frame ones, dropping some. Of over 40,000 clones in the sample, around 80% were seen once. Source: PBMCs, taken around atezolizumab (anti-PD-L1) treatment. Receptor source: an older man with urothelial cancer.

This clone was recorded a few times. The V gene is TRBV19, the J gene TRBJ1-1, with 10 bases aligning to TRBD1. The CDR3 loop spans 18 amino acids. The junction had 13 bases not matched to a gene; V was cut back by 5 bases and J by 1 base. The germline V gene has CDR1 LNHDA and CDR2 SQIVND (reference sequence). The CDR3 bases are TGTGCCAGTAGTGATGGGACAGGGGACTTCTTGAGGAACACTGAAGCTTTCTTT. Encoded protein: CASSDGTGDFLRNTEAFF.

The chain employs TRBV4-3 and TRBJ1-1; maybe TRBD1 (6 bases). Germline values: CDR1 LGHNA, CDR2 YSLEER. This CDR3 comprises 13 residues. With 1 base removed from V and 4 bases from J, the gap between germline ends came to 7 bases. The CDR3 spells CASSQGGPTEAFF. CDR3 bases: TGCGCCAGCAGCCAAGGGGGGCCCACTGAAGCTTTCTTT.

J is TRBJ1-2 and V is TRBV5-1, with a weak D call TRBD1 (6 bases). Germline values: CDR1 SGHRS, CDR2 YFSETQ. V lost 0 bases, J lost 8 bases, and 20 bases lay in between. The CDR3 is 16 residues long. CDR3 sequence reads: CASSLVIDRNQGGYTF. The CDR3 DNA reads TGCGCCAGCAGCTTGGTTATTGACAGAAACCAGGGGGGCTACACCTTC.

This rearrangement joins TRBV5-1 to TRBJ2-5, with 10 bases aligning to TRBD1. This CDR3 region has 14 residues. V lost 6 bases, J lost 5 bases, and 7 bases stayed unmatched. Germline CDR1 reads SGHRS; CDR2 reads YFSETQ. The CDR3 spells CASKTGTGVETQYF. The CDR3 DNA is TGCGCCAGCAAAACCGGGACAGGGGTTGAGACCCAGTACTTC.

V is TRBV4-1 and J is TRBJ2-6, with TRBD2 as a possible D gene (6 bases). V lost 0 bases to trimming and J lost 0 bases, with 9 bases between them. The CDR3 spans 17 residues. Germline loops: CDR1 MGHRA, CDR2 YSYEKL. The CDR3 protein is CASSQDKEGSGANVLTF. CDR3 coding DNA: TGCGCCAGCAGCCAAGATAAGGAGGGCTCTGGGGCCAACGTCCTGACTTTC.

The chain is built from TRBV18 and TRBJ2-5, with 7 bases matching TRBD2. Germline CDR1 is KGHSH and CDR2 is LQKENI. The CDR3 runs to 16 residues. The V and J ends lost 4 bases and 5 bases, in that order; junction bases with no gene match: 13. The CDR3 is CASSLTRTAGEETQYF. The CDR3 coding sequence is TGTGCCAGCTCACTGACACGGACTGCGGGGGAGGAGACCCAGTACTTC.

The V gene is TRBV11-3, the J gene TRBJ2-3, with D possibly being TRBD2 (5 bases). Germline V gene lookup returns CDR1 SGHNT and CDR2 YENEEA. The CDR3 runs to 16 residues. Trimming cost V 0 bases and J 0 bases, with 10 bases left between them. The CDR3: CASSLEAAASTDTQYF. DNA for the CDR3: TGTGCCAGCAGCTTAGAGGCAGCGGCTAGCACAGATACGCAGTATTTT.

This clone was detected only a few times. This chain connects TRBV4-3 to TRBJ2-1; D possibly corresponds to TRBD2 (5 bases). The V and J ends lost 1 base and 3 bases respectively, with 10 bases between them. There are 15 residues in the CDR3. Germline loops: CDR1 LGHNA, CDR2 YSLEER. The CDR3 is CASSQGFRDYNEQFF. The CDR3 bases are TGCGCCAGCAGCCAAGGATTCCGGGACTACAATGAGCAGTTCTTC.

This clone was recorded once. The rearrangement links TRBV4-1 to TRBJ2-1; D might be TRBD2 (6 bases). Germline CDR1 and CDR2: MGHRA and YSYEKL. V was trimmed by 1 base and J by 1 base, leaving 17 bases between them. CDR3 length: 18 residues. CDR3 amino acids: CASSQGSLAAGSYNEQFF. DNA for the CDR3: TGCGCCAGCAGCCAAGGTTCTTTAGCGGCAGGTTCCTACAATGAGCAGTTCTTC.

The rearrangement links TRBV5-5 to TRBJ1-6, with a tentative D call TRBD1 (6 bases). The CDR3 totals 18 residues. V lost 0 bases to trimming and J lost 6 bases, with 19 bases between them. Germline assignment: CDR1 SGHKS and CDR2 YYEKEE (reference sequence). CDR3 loop: CASSLVGQLEPFNSPLHF. The CDR3 nucleotides are TGTGCCAGCAGCTTGGTCGGACAGCTTGAGCCCTTTAATTCACCCCTCCACTTT. Looking up the rest from reference TRBV5-5 and TRBJ1-6 gives the full variable domain: DAGVTQSPTHLIKTRGQQVTLRCSPISGHKSVSWYQQVLGQGPQFIFQYYEKEERGRGNFPDRFSARQFPNYSSELNVNALLLGDSALYLCASSLVGQLEPFNSPLHFGNGTRLTVT.

Note on this clone: One end of the junction does not line up with germline, which may come from a read error. The chain links TRBV19 to TRBJ1-5; a weak D match, TRBD1 (5 bases). The CDR3 is 16 residues long. Germline V lookup: CDR1 LNHDA, CDR2 SQIVND (reference sequence). In DNA, the CDR3 is TGTGCCAGTAGTTTAGAGGCAGGGATGAGCAATCAGCCCCAGCATTTT. Translating gives CASSLEAGMSNQPQHF. Variable domain in full (rest from reference TRBV19 and TRBJ1-5): DGGITQSPKYLFRKEGQNVTLSCEQNLNHDAMYWYRQDPGQGLRLIYYSQIVNDFQKGDIAEGYSVSREKKESFPLTVTSAQKNPTAFYLCASSLEAGMSNQPQHFGDGTRLSIL.

The chain has TRBV19 and TRBJ2-1, with 13 bases lining up with TRBD2. Per the germline V gene, CDR1 is LNHDA and CDR2 is SQIVND (reference sequence). Trimming cost V 1 base and J 7 bases; bases outside gene matches: 1. The CDR3 contains 15 residues. CDR3 in amino acids: CASSIGTSGRNEQFF. For the CDR3, the DNA is TGTGCCAGTAGTATAGGGACTAGCGGGAGAAATGAGCAGTTCTTC.

The table lists this clone with a few counts. The chain combines TRBV25-1 with TRBJ2-3, with D tentatively TRBD1 (5 bases). The length of the CDR3 is 13 residues. V was clipped by 1 base and J by 5 bases, with 7 bases between them. Germline assignment: CDR1 MGHDK and CDR2 SYGVNS. The CDR3 coding sequence is TGTGCCAGCAGTGAATCAGGGAAAGATACGCAGTATTTT. Translated: CASSESGKDTQYF.

A remark on this clone: Other DNA variants within this sample encode the same CDR3. The chain links TRBV4-1 to TRBJ1-2, with 7 positions matching TRBD1. Unmatched junction bases numbered 1, after V lost 2 bases and J lost 4 bases. The CDR3 is made up of 13 amino acids. The germline CDR1 and CDR2 sequences are MGHRA and YSYEKL. CDR3 in amino acids: CASSQTGAYGYTF. The CDR3 DNA is TGCGCCAGCAGCCAAACAGGGGCCTATGGCTACACCTTC.

The CDR3 bases are TGTGCCAGTAGTATAGCGCTAGCGGGAGGAGGTTACGAGCAGTACTTC. Residues: CASSIALAGGGYEQYF. V usage is TRBV19 and J usage is TRBJ2-7, with 11 positions matching TRBD2. J gave up 4 bases and V 1 base, and 6 bases lay outside the gene matches. Germline loops: CDR1 LNHDA, CDR2 SQIVND (reference sequence). The length of the CDR3 is 16 residues.

This rearrangement joins TRBV7-2 to TRBJ2-7; 7 bases agree with TRBD2. The trim removed 1 base at V and 2 bases at J, leaving 5 bases unmatched. The length of the CDR3 is 15 residues. Germline lookup yields CDR1 SGHTA and CDR2 FQGNSA. The CDR3 DNA sequence: TGTGCCAGCAGCTTAGACGGGGGGTCCACCTACGAGCAGTACTTC. It is translated as CASSLDGGSTYEQYF.

This clone is classed as medium-sized. This chain connects TRBV15 to TRBJ2-7; 7 bases match TRBD2. This CDR3 has 15 residues. V gave up 2 bases and J gave up 6 bases; unmatched junction bases: 10. From germline, CDR1 is LNHNV and CDR2 YYDKDF (reference sequence). CDR3 bases: TGTGCCACCAGCAGATTAAGGGACCTAGCGGCCGAGCAGTACTTC. It codes for CATSRLRDLAAEQYF.

The J gene is TRBJ1-5, the V gene TRBV10-2; possible D gene TRBD1, 5 bases. The length of the CDR3 is 15 residues. CDR1 is WSHSY, CDR2 SAAADI, per germline. The V end was cut by 1 base, the J end by 3 bases, with 10 bases between. The CDR3 spells CASSEYRRVNQPQHF. The DNA of the CDR3 is TGCGCCAGCAGTGAGTACCGCAGGGTCAATCAGCCCCAGCATTTT.

This clone was observed a single time. The chain combines TRBV29-1 with TRBJ1-2; 8 bases align to TRBD1. Trimming removed 6 bases from V and 3 bases from J; junction bases left unmatched: 3. This CDR3 contains 12 residues. In germline, CDR1 is SQVTM, CDR2 ANQGSEA. CDR3 protein: CSVGTGDYGYTF. CDR3 bases: TGCAGCGTGGGGACAGGTGACTATGGCTACACCTTC.

The chain carries TRBV5-1 and TRBJ1-4; 10 bases are shared with TRBD1. CDR1 and CDR2 from the germline V gene are SGHRS and YFSETQ. V lost 4 bases, J lost 6 bases, and 6 bases stayed unmatched. The CDR3 sequence is 15 residues long. The CDR3 DNA follows: TGCGCCAGCAGCGACGGGACAGGGGTTTATGAAAAACTGTTTTTT. Amino acid sequence: CASSDGTGVYEKLFF.

This rearrangement joins TRBV6-4 to TRBJ1-6, with D tentatively TRBD1 (6 bases). The V gene lost 3 bases and the J gene lost 7 bases, with 10 bases spanning the gap. There are 14 residues in the CDR3. Germline CDR1 MRHNA, CDR2 SNTAGT. CDR3 sequence: CASSDQGINSPLHF. The CDR3 coding sequence is TGTGCCAGCAGTGATCAGGGGATAAATTCACCCCTCCACTTT.

The V call is TRBV7-8, the J call TRBJ1-1; D not certain. The CDR3 length is 13 residues. Germline V gene sequence: CDR1 SGHVS, CDR2 FQNEAQ. The ends were cut back, 1 base at V and 3 bases at J, with 6 bases in the middle. This chain's CDR3 is CASSLVEDTEAFF. The CDR3 DNA sequence: TGTGCCAGCAGCTTAGTAGAGGACACTGAAGCTTTCTTT.

The CDR3 loop is CASRASGTAGANVLTF. CDR3 coding DNA: TGTGCCAGCAGGGCGTCTGGGACAGCTGGGGCCAACGTCCTGACTTTC. The chain combines TRBV2 with TRBJ2-6, with 7 bases lining up with TRBD1. The CDR3 consists of 16 residues. Trimming removed 6 bases from V and 2 bases from J; junction bases left unmatched: 7. Germline V lookup: CDR1 SNHLY, CDR2 FYNNEI.